This T cell receptor beta chain was identified during a study of blood T cell repertoires in COVID-19. V was shortened by 1 base and J by 6 bases, with 14 bases between the two germline ends. Germline V gene sequence: CDR1 SGHRS, CDR2 YFSETQ. This CDR3 region has 14 residues. Data came from immunoSEQ multiplex PCR; TCRdb stores just in-frame clones and leaves some out. The sample lists tens of thousands of clones, 70% to 80% occurring once. This sequence originates from an older woman with acute or convalescent COVID-19. Input material: peripheral blood. J is TRBJ2-7 and V is TRBV5-1, with D possibly being TRBD1 (7 bases). This chain's CDR3 is CASSLTGDGSEQYF. CDR3 nucleotides: TGCGCCAGCAGCTTGACAGGGGACGGGAGCGAGCAGTACTTC.